The 15 T cell receptor beta chains in this list originate from one sample, sequenced in a study of regulatory T cells in long-lasting Graves disease. Time point given: persistent/refractory GD, antithyroid drugs over 5 years with positive TRAb. PBMC RNA was the source of the TCR library. Relying on iRepertoire HTBI primers and Arm-PCR of CDR3 regions, the team built TCR beta libraries. TCRdb re-called the multiplex PCR reads through MiXCR, storing one row per CDR3 protein. The repertoire holds 400,000 or so distinct CDR3 sequences, with around 20% as singletons. The specimen was peripheral blood mononuclear cells (PBMCs), collected when the disease was refractory, from a patient treated with antithyroid drugs. Receptors originate from a female donor with Graves disease.

This clonotype was counted many times. The rearrangement joins TRBV7-2 to TRBJ2-5; D is ambiguous. The CDR3 loop spans 14 amino acids. The germline CDR1 and CDR2 sequences are SGHTA and FQGNSA. V lost 5 bases, J lost 3 bases, and 13 bases lay in between. In nucleotides, the CDR3 is TGTGCCAGCAGCCGCTCTTCTGTGGAAGAGACCCAGTACTTC. Protein product: CASSRSSVEETQYF.

Concerning this clonotype itself: An end of the junction differs from the germline gene, which may be a read error. The gene calls are TRBV6-1 and TRBJ1-2; D gene unclear. Germline-derived CDR1 and CDR2 are MNHNS and SASEGT. The CDR3 is 13 residues long. This CDR3 reads CTSTNYIGYGYTF. The CDR3 DNA follows: TGTACCAGCACCAACTACATAGGTTATGGCTACACCTTC.

This clonotype was detected a few times. The chain employs TRBV29-1 and TRBJ2-2; 7 positions match TRBD1. Per the germline V gene, CDR1 is SQVTM and CDR2 is ANQGSEA. This CDR3 region has 16 residues. With 7 bases clipped from V and 5 bases from J, the junction kept 16 bases outside the gene matches. Written as DNA, the CDR3 is TGCAGCGCGCTTGAGGCGGCAGGGGGTTTTACCGGGGAGCTGTTTTTT. Translation gives CSALEAAGGFTGELFF.

There are a few counts of this clonotype. The chain carries TRBV7-9 and TRBJ2-7; TRBD1 or TRBD2 may be the D gene (5 bases each). Germline CDR1 SEHNR, CDR2 FQNEAQ (reference sequence). This CDR3 is built from 12 residues. V lost 8 bases and J lost 7, with 15 bases in between. The CDR3: CASLRGDGEQYF. CDR3 in DNA: TGTGCCAGCCTAAGAGGGGATGGGGAGCAGTACTTC.

This clonotype was recorded only once. This sequence joins TRBV7-9 and TRBJ1-6; D is perhaps TRBD1 (6 bases). Germline-derived CDR1 and CDR2 are SEHNR and FQNEAQ (reference sequence). CDR3 length: 15 residues. V was shortened by 5 bases and J by 6 bases, with 14 bases between the two germline ends. CDR3 sequence reads: CASSPQGLPNSPLHF. The CDR3 nucleotides read TGTGCCAGCAGCCCGCAGGGGCTCCCTAATTCACCCCTCCACTTT. Supplemented by reference TRBV7-9 and TRBJ1-6, the full variable domain reads DTGVSQNPRHKITKRGQNVTFRCDPISEHNRLYWYRQTLGQGPEFLTYFQNEAQLEKSRLLSDRFSAERPKGSFSTLEIQRTEQGDSAMYLCASSPQGLPNSPLHFGNGTRLTVT.

This clonotype was recorded at least ten times. The rearrangement links TRBV12-3 or TRBV12-4 to TRBJ2-5; D is possibly TRBD1 (5 bases). This CDR3 has 14 amino acids. The ends were cut back, 5 bases at V and 0 bases at J, with 10 bases in the middle. Written as DNA, the CDR3 is TGTGCCAGCAGTAGGGGCGAATACCAAGAGACCCAGTACTTC. Protein product: CASSRGEYQETQYF.

This chain connects TRBV30 to TRBJ2-7; 8 nucleotides agree with TRBD1. Germline-derived CDR1 and CDR2 are GTSNPN and SVGIG (reference sequence). Unmatched junction bases numbered 10, after V lost 4 bases and J lost 2 bases. The CDR3 contains 15 residues. DNA for the CDR3: TGTGCCTGGAACCACCCCGGGACAGGAACCTACGAGCAGTACTTC. Its protein is CAWNHPGTGTYEQYF.

This clonotype occurred many times. CDR3 sequence: CASSRDYPYEQYF. For the CDR3, the DNA is TGTGCCAGCAGCCGGGACTACCCCTACGAGCAGTACTTC. V is TRBV27 and J is TRBJ2-7; TRBD2 aligns across 7 bases. The V gene's germline CDR1 is MNHEY and CDR2 SMNVEV (reference sequence). Trimming took 6 bases from V and 2 from J; bases not matched to a gene: 4. The CDR3 has 13 residues.

This clonotype was found many times. The chain employs TRBV5-1 and TRBJ1-1; a possible D gene is TRBD1 (6 bases). The germline V gene has CDR1 SGHRS and CDR2 YFSETQ. CDR3 length: 15 amino acids. The V gene lost 2 bases and the J gene lost 1 base, with 12 bases spanning the gap. CDR3 in amino acids: CASSLQGLGNTEAFF. The CDR3 DNA sequence: TGCGCCAGCAGCTTACAGGGACTCGGGAACACTGAAGCTTTCTTT.

CDR3 in amino acids: CASSSFYGYTF. The CDR3 DNA is TGTGCCAGCAGCTCATTCTATGGCTACACCTTC. The chain employs TRBV7-2 and TRBJ1-2; D not resolved. Germline loops: CDR1 SGHTA, CDR2 FQGNSA. The CDR3 is 11 residues long. With 4 bases removed from V and 4 bases from J, the gap between germline ends came to 4 bases.

This chain uses TRBV6-1 with TRBJ1-5; D is unclear. Germline-derived CDR1 and CDR2 are MNHNS and SASEGT. V lost 4 bases, J lost 4 bases, and 8 bases lay in between. The length of the CDR3 is 13 residues. CDR3 coding DNA: TGTGCCAGCAGTGGCAGGTTTAATCAGCCCCAGCATTTT. Its translation is CASSGRFNQPQHF.

Ten or more counts support this clonotype. The chain carries TRBV28 and TRBJ1-5, with a possible D match to TRBD1 (6 bases). There are 15 residues in the CDR3. V was pared by 1 base and J by 3 bases, with 10 bases between. The germline V gene encodes CDR1 MDHEN and CDR2 SYDVKM. DNA of the CDR3: TGTGCCAGCAGTTTATTCCGACAGGCCAATCAGCCCCAGCATTTT. It yields the protein CASSLFRQANQPQHF.

This clonotype was counted many times. The rearrangement links TRBV7-2 to TRBJ2-6; 10 bases map to TRBD2. CDR1 is SGHTA and CDR2 is FQGNSA in the germline V gene. J was trimmed by 2 bases and V by 2 bases; bases with no gene match: 0. The CDR3 totals 16 residues. CDR3 nucleotide sequence: TGTGCCAGCAGCTTACTAGCGGGAGCTGGGGCCAACGTCCTGACTTTC. It codes for CASSLLAGAGANVLTF.

Many counts were recorded for this clonotype. This chain links TRBV5-1 with TRBJ1-1; tentatively, D is TRBD1 (6 bases). Germline V CDR1 and CDR2: SGHRS, YFSETQ. V gave up 5 bases and J gave up 1 base, with 15 bases separating them. The CDR3 covers 15 residues. The CDR3 protein is CASRSGSGANTEAFF. The DNA of the CDR3 is TGCGCCAGCAGGTCCGGTTCAGGGGCGAACACTGAAGCTTTCTTT. The full variable domain, with the rest looked up from reference TRBV5-1 and TRBJ1-1, is KAGVTQTPRYLIKTRGQQVTLSCSPISGHRSVSWYQQTPGQGLQFLFEYFSETQRNKGNFPGRFSGRQFSNSRSEMNVSTLELGDSALYLCASRSGSGANTEAFFGQGTRLTVV.

At least ten counts were recorded for this clonotype. V and J are TRBV7-2 and TRBJ1-6, with no clear D. Trimming removed 5 bases from V and 9 bases from J, with 14 bases in between. The CDR3 has 14 amino acids. Germline-derived CDR1 and CDR2 are SGHTA and FQGNSA. CDR3 nucleotide sequence: TGTGCCAGCAGCCCGACGACACTTGCTTCACCCCTCCACTTT. Its translation: CASSPTTLASPLHF.